This TCR beta chain derives from a study of siplizumab effects on memory and regulatory T cells. Study-wide results and caveats: A mean of roughly 70% of mappable alloreactive CD4+ clones were Treg-derived with siplizumab, compared with around 26% in controls. To unstimulated subsets, only a minor fraction of alloreactive clones could be mapped. A major contribution to the alloresponse seemed to be made by naive T cells, which seemed more diverse than memory cells.

As regards this clone: The antigen remains unidentified.

The length of the CDR3 is 16 residues. The germline V gene has CDR1 MNHEY and CDR2 SMNVEV (reference sequence). V gave up 5 bases and J gave up 3 bases; unmatched junction bases: 11. The repertoire was sequenced with immunoSEQ multiplex PCR; TCRdb's copy has only in-frame clones and lacks some. The top ten clones hold approximately 31% of a sample with 70,000 or so clones, 91% of them seen once. What was sequenced was CD8+ T cells sorted from blood. The V gene is TRBV27, the J gene TRBJ1-1; 8 bases are shared with TRBD1. The receptor's source is a human donor in good health. CDR3 sequence: CASSTNPRGRDTEAFF. The CDR3 region has the DNA TGTGCCAGCAGTACCAACCCCAGGGGGCGAGACACTGAAGCTTTCTTT.